The rows below give T cell receptor beta chains drawn from one sample of a study of long-term antiretroviral therapy in people with HIV. Generated by immunoSEQ multiplex PCR, the TCRdb table keeps only in-frame clones and is missing some. Of approximately 22,000 clones listed, 80% to 85% are singletons. Sequenced material: unsorted PBMCs, taken 1.9 years after starting antiretroviral therapy. Source of these receptors: a woman aged 50 to 60 with HIV. CDR3s include the opening cysteine and the closing phenylalanine or tryptophan. The order of the fields is clone size, J gene, D gene, V gene, CDR3 protein, CDR3 DNA. A D gene is named only where the DNA matches it firmly. Clone size is not always given. Where it is, it says once, few, many or a class for expanded clones.

>NA|TRBJ2-7|NA|TRBV7-2
CASSLSLVSYEQYF
TGTGCCAGCAGCTTAAGCCTAGTATCCTACGAGCAGTACTTC
>NA|TRBJ2-2|NA|TRBV7-2
CASSGRGTANTGELFF
TGTGCCAGCAGCGGACGGGGGACAGCGAACACCGGGGAGCTGTTTTTT
>NA|TRBJ2-7|NA|TRBV6-5
CASSSPLASEQYF
TGTGCCAGCAGTTCCCCACTAGCATCCGAGCAGTACTTC
>NA|TRBJ2-7|TRBD1|TRBV4-2
CASSQDTLSDRGLAYEQYF
TGTGCCAGCAGCCAAGATACCCTTTCCGACAGGGGATTAGCCTACGAGCAGTACTTC
>once|TRBJ2-3|NA|TRBV6-4
CATSPRGDTDTQYF
TGTGCCACCTCACCAAGGGGGGACACAGATACGCAGTATTTT
>NA|TRBJ2-1|NA|TRBV7-9
CASSLATGHGRNEQFF
TGTGCCAGCAGCTTAGCGACGGGACATGGGAGAAATGAGCAGTTCTTC
>NA|TRBJ1-1|NA|TRBV4-2
CASSQAHRNTEAFF
TGTGCCAGCAGCCAAGCCCATAGGAACACTGAAGCTTTCTTT
>NA|TRBJ1-6|NA|TRBV5-1
CASSPSSDTAYNSPLHF
TGCGCCAGCAGTCCCTCATCTGACACGGCCTATAATTCACCCCTCCACTTT
>NA|TRBJ1-1|NA|TRBV6-6
CASSYSPSGNTEAFF
TGTGCCAGCAGTTACTCACCCTCAGGGAACACTGAAGCTTTCTTT
>NA|TRBJ1-1|TRBD1|TRBV28
CASRRQGYTEAFF
TGTGCCAGCAGAAGACAGGGTTACACTGAAGCTTTCTTT
>NA|TRBJ2-7|TRBD2|TRBV9
CASSETTGLAGNPYEQYF
TGTGCCAGCAGCGAAACAACGGGACTAGCGGGGAACCCCTACGAGCAGTACTTC
>NA|TRBJ2-7|NA|TRBV9
CASSVDRASYEQYF
TGTGCCAGCAGCGTAGATCGAGCCTCCTACGAGCAGTACTTC
>few|TRBJ1-6|NA|TRBV5-4
CASSLLAPGNSPLHF
TGTGCCAGCAGCTTGTTAGCCCCCGGGAATTCACCCCTCCACTTT
>NA|TRBJ2-1|TRBD1|TRBV19
CASGDGTGGNNEQFF
TGTGCCAGTGGGGATGGGACAGGGGGAAACAATGAGCAGTTCTTC
>NA|TRBJ1-1|NA|TRBV5-6
CASSLGSTEAFF
TGTGCCAGCAGCTTGGGGAGCACTGAAGCTTTCTTT
>NA|TRBJ2-1|NA|TRBV5-1
CASSSQTGNYNEQFF
TGCGCCAGCAGCTCCCAAACTGGGAACTACAATGAGCAGTTCTTC
>NA|TRBJ1-2|NA|TRBV4-1
CASSQVGRIVDGYTF
TGCGCCAGCAGCCAAGTGGGGCGGATTGTGGACGGCTACACCTTC
>NA|TRBJ2-5|TRBD1|TRBV10-3
CATGTGGKETQYF
TGTGCCACGGGGACAGGGGGGAAGGAGACCCAGTACTTC
>NA|TRBJ1-1|NA|TRBV7-2
CASSVGTTDEAFF
TGTGCCAGCAGCGTCGGGACAACCGATGAAGCTTTCTTT
>NA|TRBJ2-7|NA|TRBV5-6
CASSLGSQGGLLSREQYF
TGTGCCAGCAGCTTGGGGTCGCAGGGCGGCCTCCTATCGAGGGAGCAGTACTTC
>NA|TRBJ1-5|NA|TRBV27
CASSSGADNQPQHF
TGTGCCAGCAGCTCCGGGGCAGACAATCAGCCCCAGCATTTT
>NA|TRBJ2-2|NA|TRBV6-6
CASCSGQVNTGELFF
TGTGCCAGCTGCTCTGGGCAAGTGAACACCGGGGAGCTGTTTTTT
>NA|TRBJ2-5|NA|TRBV19
CASSIGGGQETQYF
TGTGCCAGTAGTATAGGAGGGGGGCAGGAGACCCAGTACTTC
>NA|TRBJ1-2|NA|TRBV7-3
CASSLTPGLRPGYTF
TGTGCCAGCAGCCTCACCCCGGGACTTCGTCCAGGCTACACCTTC
>NA|TRBJ2-4|NA|TRBV28
CASSPGTLAKNIQYF
TGTGCCAGCAGTCCCGGGACGTTAGCCAAAAACATTCAGTACTTC
>NA|TRBJ1-1|TRBD1|TRBV6-6
CASSSSGTGLTEAFF
TGTGCCAGCAGTTCCTCCGGGACAGGGTTGACTGAAGCTTTCTTT
>NA|TRBJ2-4|NA|TRBV19
CASSAWDPLAKNIQYF
TGTGCCAGTAGTGCTTGGGACCCTTTGGCCAAAAACATTCAGTACTTC
>NA|TRBJ1-1|TRBD1|TRBV30
CAWRRTGRTTEAFF
TGTGCCTGGAGGAGGACAGGGCGGACCACTGAAGCTTTCTTT
>NA|TRBJ2-3|NA|TRBV25-1
CASSDYTDTQYF
TGTGCCAGCAGTGACTACACAGATACGCAGTATTTT
>NA|TRBJ2-3|NA|TRBV28
CASSLGQGGTDTQYF
TGTGCCAGCAGTTTAGGGCAGGGTGGCACAGATACGCAGTATTTT
>once|TRBJ1-4|NA|TRBV4-2
CASSQDVVGVFNEKLFF
TGTGCCAGCAGCCAAGATGTGGTCGGCGTATTTAATGAAAAACTGTTTTTT
>NA|TRBJ1-2|NA|TRBV7-2
CASSPTSGTVYGYTF
TGTGCCAGCAGCCCAACCTCCGGGACGGTCTATGGCTACACCTTC
>NA|TRBJ2-5|TRBD2|TRBV5-6
CASSFSGTSETQYF
TGTGCCAGCAGCTTCTCCGGGACTAGTGAGACCCAGTACTTC
>NA|TRBJ1-6|TRBD1|TRBV5-8
CASSLRQGVYSPLHF
TGTGCCAGCAGCTTGAGACAGGGGGTTTACTCACCCCTCCACTTT
>NA|TRBJ1-1|NA|TRBV29-1
CSVGHRRNTEAFF
TGCAGCGTTGGGCACCGGAGGAACACTGAAGCTTTCTTT
>NA|TRBJ1-3|TRBD1|TRBV15
CATADRVERGNTIYF
TGTGCCACCGCAGACAGGGTCGAGAGAGGAAACACCATATATTTT
>NA|TRBJ2-7|NA|TRBV6-6
CASSYSVGQTYEQYF
TGTGCCAGCAGTTACTCGGTCGGACAGACCTACGAGCAGTACTTC
>NA|TRBJ1-6|NA|TRBV5-5
CASSSPTGLRNSPLHF
TGTGCCAGCAGTTCTCCGACGGGCCTACGAAATTCACCCCTCCACTTT
>NA|TRBJ1-6|NA|TRBV7-2
CASSLVGGNSPLHF
TGTGCCAGCAGCTTAGTAGGAGGGAATTCACCCCTCCACTTT
>NA|TRBJ2-2|NA|TRBV5-4
CASSIKSGNTGELFF
TGTGCCAGCAGCATCAAGAGCGGGAACACCGGGGAGCTGTTTTTT
>NA|TRBJ1-2|NA|TRBV6-6
CASSWVTVDYTF
TGTGCCAGCAGTTGGGTGACAGTGGACTACACCTTC
>once|TRBJ1-6|NA|TRBV14
CASSQGRGQFSPLHF
TGTGCCAGCAGCCAAGGCAGGGGCCAATTTTCACCCCTCCACTTT
>NA|TRBJ1-1|NA|TRBV5-6
CASSFGGGEAFF
TGTGCCAGCAGCTTCGGGGGGGGTGAAGCTTTCTTT
>NA|TRBJ2-1|NA|TRBV19
CASSGLRYNEQFF
TGTGCCAGTAGTGGGTTGAGGTACAATGAGCAGTTCTTC
>NA|TRBJ2-7|TRBD2|TRBV28
CASSLNFPGGRYEQYF
TGTGCCAGCAGTCTTAATTTTCCGGGGGGTAGGTACGAGCAGTACTTC
>NA|TRBJ1-2|NA|TRBV5-4
CASSLGARVEGYTF
TGTGCCAGCAGCTTGGGGGCCAGGGTGGAAGGCTACACCTTC
>NA|TRBJ2-3|TRBD2|TRBV27
CASRGLAGARSTDTQYF
TGTGCCAGCAGAGGACTAGCGGGGGCCCGTAGCACAGATACGCAGTATTTT
>NA|TRBJ2-5|TRBD1|TRBV5-4
CASSSGQDQETQYF
TGTGCCAGCAGCTCGGGACAGGACCAAGAGACCCAGTACTTC
>NA|TRBJ2-3|NA|TRBV29-1
CSVEDYRQGVVTDTQYF
TGCAGCGTTGAAGATTATAGGCAGGGTGTAGTTACAGATACGCAGTATTTT
>once|TRBJ2-3|NA|TRBV9
CASSSQGTDTQYF
TGTGCCAGCAGCTCCCAGGGCACAGATACGCAGTATTTT
>few|TRBJ1-6|NA|TRBV2
CASSEFQVNSPLHF
TGTGCCAGCAGTGAATTTCAAGTTAATTCACCCCTCCACTTT
>once|TRBJ1-1|TRBD1|TRBV13
CASSEDRVGVRAEAFF
TGTGCCAGCAGCGAGGACAGGGTAGGGGTACGCGCTGAAGCTTTCTTT
>NA|TRBJ1-5|TRBD1|TRBV7-8
CASSSSGTGIQPQHF
TGTGCCAGCAGCTCCTCCGGGACAGGGATTCAGCCCCAGCATTTT
>NA|TRBJ1-1|NA|TRBV5-4
CASSLDRATEAFF
TGTGCCAGCAGCTTGGATAGGGCTACTGAAGCTTTCTTT
>NA|TRBJ2-3|TRBD2|TRBV18
CASSPRIAGAGTDTQYF
TGTGCCAGCTCACCCAGAATAGCGGGGGCTGGAACAGATACGCAGTATTTT
>NA|TRBJ2-7|TRBD2|TRBV4-1
CATARGTSGGGGYEQYF
TGCGCCACAGCGAGGGGGACTAGCGGGGGCGGAGGCTACGAGCAGTACTTC
>NA|TRBJ1-6|NA|TRBV7-2
CASSSLDRLNSPLHF
TGTGCCAGCAGCTCCCTGGACAGACTTAATTCACCCCTCCACTTT
>NA|TRBJ2-3|NA|TRBV30
CAWSVSGTDTQYF
TGTGCCTGGAGTGTATCGGGCACAGATACGCAGTATTTT
>NA|TRBJ2-5|NA|TRBV19
CASSIAGTMGTQYF
TGTGCCAGTAGTATAGCGGGGACCATGGGGACCCAGTACTTC
>NA|TRBJ1-1|NA|TRBV4-1
CASSQVGRLNTEAFF
TGCGCCAGCAGCCAAGTTGGCAGGCTGAACACTGAAGCTTTCTTT